This note documents a single T cell receptor (beta chain) sequence. Its specificity is unknown. Healthy people donating bone marrow made up the donors. Germline lookup yields CDR1 MNHNY and CDR2 SVGAGI (reference sequence). Deletions cut 3 bases from V and 5 bases from J, with 6 bases between. This CDR3 is built from 12 residues. Primers: 60 Vbeta forward and 13 Jbeta reverse. Sequencing used immunoSEQ multiplex PCR; TCRdb keeps in-frame clones, though not all of them. The sample lists 130,000 to 150,000 clones, approximately 79% occurring once. The data were taken from a study of cytomegalovirus exposure and HLA in healthy donors. Overall study context: Of several hundred genotyped donors, more than 75% grouped in the Caucasian-associated ancestry cluster.

Whole-study results and caveats: Immune exposure information comprised only CMV serostatus.

The sequencing sample was made of PBMCs. The gene calls are TRBV6-6 and TRBJ2-3; D is unresolved. This TCR was recovered from a woman aged 50 to 60 in good health and CMV-seropositive. The CDR3 protein is CASSYTVDTQYF. CDR3 in DNA: TGTGCCAGCAGTTATACAGTAGATACGCAGTATTTT.